This T cell receptor beta chain was identified during a study of cytomegalovirus exposure and HLA in healthy donors. Study outcomes and limitations: Subsequent analysis revealed that first-cohort TCR clusters tended to co-occur in the 110 or so validation repertoires. The study recorded 164 TCR beta chains that were cytomegalovirus-associated. A classifier reportedly called cytomegalovirus status with high sensitivity and specificity.

Profiling relied on immunoSEQ multiplex PCR, and the TCRdb table lists in-frame clones only, not all of them. The repertoire holds about 180,000 clones, with 75% to 90% as singletons. In germline, CDR1 is MNHNS, CDR2 SASEGT. The ends were cut back, 6 bases at V and 4 bases at J, with 3 bases in the middle. The CDR3 totals 11 residues. With regard to this clone: Its target is unknown.

The donors were part of the approximately 120-subject validation cohort, which stood apart from the roughly 640-subject first cohort. The sample comprised PBMCs. The gene calls are TRBV6-1 and TRBJ1-4, with D unresolved. The sequence came from a man younger than 30 in good health and CMV-seropositive. The CDR3 bases are TGTGCCAGCAGACTTAATGAAAAACTGTTTTTT. Protein: CASRLNEKLFF.